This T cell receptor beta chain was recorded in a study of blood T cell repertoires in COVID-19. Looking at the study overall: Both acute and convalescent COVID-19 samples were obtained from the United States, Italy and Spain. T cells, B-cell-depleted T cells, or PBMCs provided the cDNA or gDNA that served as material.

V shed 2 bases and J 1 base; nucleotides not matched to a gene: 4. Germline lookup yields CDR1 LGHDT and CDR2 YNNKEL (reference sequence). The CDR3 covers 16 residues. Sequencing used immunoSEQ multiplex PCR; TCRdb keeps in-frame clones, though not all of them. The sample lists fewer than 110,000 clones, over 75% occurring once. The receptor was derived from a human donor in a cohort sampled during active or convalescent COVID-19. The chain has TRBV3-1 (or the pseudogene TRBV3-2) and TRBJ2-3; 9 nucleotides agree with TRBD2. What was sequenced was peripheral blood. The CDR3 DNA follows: TGTGCCAGCAGCCAAAGGGCTAGCGGGGGCACAGATACGCAGTATTTT. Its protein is CASSQRASGGTDTQYF.